The text below deals with one T cell receptor beta chain. No antigen is known for it. No per-base quality is available; no much larger clone lies one base away. The data are from a study of blood T cell repertoires in COVID-19 (dated by TCRdb to 2018 to 2020). Background for the entire study: Collaborator samples came from the United States, Italy and Spain and covered acute and convalescent phases of COVID-19. Where available, HLA class I and class II types were taken from metadata supplied by the sample provider and were not determined by assay-based typing. The sample metadata nearly always contained a de-identified subject ID, COVID-19 status, age in years and sex. The repertoires were released in a freely available public database meant as a resource for research on the immune response to SARS-CoV-2. The material from the prospective study consisted of cDNA or gDNA derived from T cells, B-cell-depleted T cells, or PBMCs. Samples came from the ongoing ImmuneRACE study (first 160 participants) plus 1,254 subjects from 6 global collaborators. Subjects who had been exposed to COVID-19, were actively infected with it, or had recovered from it provided the deeply sampled blood TCRbeta repertoires that made up the dataset.

Points the paper makes about the study in general: Clinical and demographic metadata were provided uncurated, with the amount varying by source and participant.

CDR1 and CDR2 (LNHDA, SQIVND) derive from the germline V gene (reference sequence). Trimming takes 8 bases from V and 1 base from J, and the germline ends sit 20 bases apart. The CDR3 runs 16 amino acids, cysteine and phenylalanine included. Only the CDR3 DNA is retained, 48 bases long and in frame from the first base. Whole blood was collected in K2EDTA tubes by collaborating institutions according to the institutions' own protocols. For TCRbeta analysis, collaborators shipped samples in one of three forms: frozen whole blood, isolated PBMCs, or DNA extracted from either of those sample types. TCRbeta CDR3 regions were amplified from genomic DNA using the immunoSEQ Assay, a bias-controlled multiplex PCR. On the study's bioinformatics: The number of nucleated cells in each sample was estimated from the amplification of reference gene primers within the assay. To quantify the absolute abundance of each unique TCRbeta CDR3 rearrangement, sequence reads were collapsed and filtered. Productive Simpson clonality was computed per sample as the square root of Simpson's diversity index over productive rearrangements. As stored in TCRdb, this immuneACCESS dataset retains in-frame rearrangements with V and J assigned. A fraction of the clones does not appear; measured against another copy, unresolved V genes explain less than half of the discrepancy, and the remainder lacks a known reason. V and J calls and clone size are given by that table; D and trimming were obtained from the DNA. In this sample the table shows around 42,000 clones, roughly 86% of which occur a single time. The biggest ten clones account for approximately 59% of the sample.

Input material: peripheral blood. The sequence links TRBV19 to TRBJ1-1, with the D gene not confidently named. This receptor was identified in a man in his sixties or seventies with acute or convalescent COVID-19. The CDR3 has the sequence CASLGSPGSSNTEAFF. Read as DNA, the sequence is TGTGCCAGTCTTGGGTCTCCGGGATCCTCGAACACTGAAGCTTTCTTT.